This TCR beta chain came from a study of T cells expressing NK-cell markers (dated by TCRdb to the early 2020s). The study in broad terms: In sorted CD3+CD56+NKG2C+, CD3+CD56+NKG2C- and CD3+CD56-NKG2C+ T-cell subsets from 7 or 8 donors, TCR beta-chain repertoires were profiled. All eight donors whose samples were sequenced were randomly selected healthy volunteers, three of them men and five women. Among the eight sequenced donors, seven were HCMV-seropositive and one was HCMV-seronegative. Sequencing of the libraries produced 2 x 150 bp reads on Illumina HiSeq 2000/2500, MiSeq or NextSeq.

HCMV-specific IgG was detected in serum with a commercial ELISA kit to determine HCMV serostatus. Peripheral blood mononuclear cells were isolated from blood by Ficoll density gradient centrifugation. Sequencing used an Illumina HiSeq 2000. 5'RACE template switching, by which a universal primer site and unique molecular identifiers were added, was used to make TCR beta cDNA libraries. cDNA synthesis was primed from the TCR beta constant segment and was followed by two successive PCR amplification steps. Under the source paper's analysis protocol: MIGEC was used to demultiplex reads and group reads by UMI, and MiTCR was used to assemble and quantify clonotypes. Only TCR cDNA sequences supported by at least two reads were kept to exclude erroneous sequences. The tcR package was used for downstream repertoire analysis, and clonotypes were matched between fractions using CDR3 nucleotide sequence together with V segment. VDJmatch was used to annotate antigen specificity against VDJdb, with one amino acid substitution in CDR3 permitted. TCRdb reprocessed the raw reads; every CDR3 protein sequence is a single record, and DNA is not supplied. The authors' filters were not applied to this entry. The table kept for this sample lists 500,000 to 700,000 distinct CDR3 sequences. Roughly 3.5% of the sample goes to the ten largest clones.

CDR1 is given as SEHNR and CDR2 as FQNEAQ, both from the germline V gene (reference sequence). Counted from cysteine to phenylalanine, this CDR3 has 13 amino acids. No DNA sequence was recorded. A note on this clonotype: Its antigen remains unidentified.

What the work shows at the level of the full study, not this receptor alone: Those dominant clonotypes were again the most abundant among CD3+CD56-NKG2C+ cells in a handful of donors, at about 25-60.1%. It remained unclear whether the expanded NKG2C-expressing T cell clones were specific for HCMV antigens. In roughly six donors, the dominant CD3+CD56+NKG2C+ clonotypes ranked among the top 10 CD8+ clonotypes, making up roughly 1.0-8% of CD8+ T cells.

The chain was built from TRBV7-9 and TRBJ2-1. The sequenced sample consisted of blood T cells: a sorted CD56 or NKG2C T cell subset, CD4+ or CD8+ T cells, or bulk PBMC T cells (not recorded which). This TCR was sampled from a young man in good health. Donor details come from another sample of the same person, matched by shared clones. The CDR3: CASSLGPDDEQFF.